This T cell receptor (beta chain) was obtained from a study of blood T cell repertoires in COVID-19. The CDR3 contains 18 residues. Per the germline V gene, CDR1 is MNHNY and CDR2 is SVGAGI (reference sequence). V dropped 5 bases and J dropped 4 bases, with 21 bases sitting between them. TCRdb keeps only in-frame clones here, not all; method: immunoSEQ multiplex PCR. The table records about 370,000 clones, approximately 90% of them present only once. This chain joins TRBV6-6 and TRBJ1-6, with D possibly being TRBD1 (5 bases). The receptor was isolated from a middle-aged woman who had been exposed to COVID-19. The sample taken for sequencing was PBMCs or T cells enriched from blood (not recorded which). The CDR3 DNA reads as TGTGCCAGCAGTCCGATGCGACCCCAGGGAAATTATAATTCACCCCTCCACTTT. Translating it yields CASSPMRPQGNYNSPLHF.